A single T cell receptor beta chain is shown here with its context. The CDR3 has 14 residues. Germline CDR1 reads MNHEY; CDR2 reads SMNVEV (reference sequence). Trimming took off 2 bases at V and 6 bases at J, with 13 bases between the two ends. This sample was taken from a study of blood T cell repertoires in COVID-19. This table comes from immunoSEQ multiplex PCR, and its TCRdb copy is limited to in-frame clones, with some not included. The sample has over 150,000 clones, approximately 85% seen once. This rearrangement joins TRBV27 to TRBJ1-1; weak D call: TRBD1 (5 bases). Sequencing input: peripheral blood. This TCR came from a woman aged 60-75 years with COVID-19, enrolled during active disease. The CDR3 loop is CASSLREGWAEAFF. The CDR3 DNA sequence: TGTGCCAGCAGTTTAAGGGAGGGGTGGGCTGAAGCTTTCTTT.